Listed below are T cell receptor beta chains from one sample, sequenced in a study of blood T cell repertoires in COVID-19. The assay was immunoSEQ multiplex PCR, and TCRdb's table has in-frame clones only and misses some. The data show 150,000 or so clones, 84% seen once. Input material: peripheral blood. The receptors come from a man between 18 and 35 years old with active or convalescent COVID-19. The CDR3 runs from the conserved cysteine through the conserved F or W. A D gene is named only where the DNA matches it firmly. Expanded clones get a size class; other rows say once, few or many, or leave the size out.

abundance,v_gene,d_gene,j_gene,CDR3aa,CDR3nt
.,TRBV27,.,TRBJ1-2,CASSLSGEFYTF,TGTGCCAGCAGTTTATCAGGAGAGTTCTACACCTTC
.,TRBV5-4,.,TRBJ1-1,CASSPQTGILNTEAFF,TGTGCCAGCAGCCCGCAGACAGGTATCCTGAACACTGAAGCTTTCTTT
few,TRBV30,.,TRBJ1-1,CAWSVRGGGEAFF,TGTGCCTGGAGTGTACGTGGGGGGGGTGAAGCTTTCTTT
.,TRBV18,.,TRBJ1-2,CASSPNIQFSNYGYTF,TGTGCCAGCTCACCGAACATCCAGTTCTCTAACTATGGCTACACCTTC
.,TRBV5-1,.,TRBJ2-1,CASSSDRLYNEQFF,TGCGCCAGCAGCTCGGACAGACTCTACAATGAGCAGTTCTTC
.,TRBV4-3,.,TRBJ2-5,CASSQWYRMGVETQYF,TGCGCCAGCAGCCAATGGTACAGGATGGGTGTGGAGACCCAGTACTTC
.,TRBV20-1,.,TRBJ2-3,CSAADYDTQYF,TGCAGTGCCGCAGACTATGATACGCAGTATTTT
.,TRBV9,TRBD2,TRBJ2-5,CASSQAGGPQETQYF,TGTGCCAGCAGCCAAGCGGGAGGGCCCCAAGAGACCCAGTACTTC
.,TRBV6-6,.,TRBJ1-4,CASSYSRAPKLFF,TGTGCCAGCAGTTACTCGAGGGCACCTAAACTGTTTTTT
.,TRBV19,.,TRBJ1-2,CASSLPTGGYGYTF,TGTGCCAGTAGTCTCCCCACCGGGGGATATGGCTACACCTTC
.,TRBV5-8,.,TRBJ1-1,CASSYEGYTEAFF,TGTGCCAGCAGCTACGAGGGTTACACTGAAGCTTTCTTT
.,TRBV7-9,TRBD1,TRBJ2-3,CASSFLQGEITDTQYF,TGTGCCAGCAGCTTCCTACAGGGGGAGATCACAGATACGCAGTATTTT
.,TRBV20-1,TRBD1,TRBJ1-5,CSASRDRGHQPQHF,TGCAGTGCTAGTCGGGACAGGGGTCATCAGCCCCAGCATTTT
once,TRBV10-2,.,TRBJ1-5,CASSPTRAWGQPQHF,TGCGCCAGCAGCCCCACCCGGGCCTGGGGCCAGCCCCAGCATTTT
few,TRBV12-3/TRBV12-4,TRBD1,TRBJ1-2,CASSPGTGFGYTF,TGTGCCAGCAGTCCCGGGACAGGGTTTGGCTACACCTTC
few,TRBV7-9,.,TRBJ1-5,CASSLSGGPQHF,TGTGCCAGCAGCTTATCGGGGGGGCCCCAGCATTTT
.,TRBV3-1/TRBV3-2,TRBD2,TRBJ2-4,CASSYGGENIQYF,TGTGCCAGCAGTTACGGGGGGGAAAACATTCAGTACTTC
.,TRBV19,.,TRBJ1-1,CASSIDPAGLTEAFF,TGTGCCAGTAGTATAGATCCCGCAGGGCTCACTGAAGCTTTCTTT
.,TRBV12-3/TRBV12-4,.,TRBJ2-7,CASSLDRSYEQYF,TGTGCCAGCAGTTTGGACAGAAGCTACGAGCAGTACTTC
.,TRBV5-1,.,TRBJ2-1,CASSWGRTDNEQFF,TGCGCCAGCAGCTGGGGGCGGACAGACAATGAGCAGTTCTTC
.,TRBV5-1,.,TRBJ1-3,CASSAQQANSGNTIYF,TGCGCCAGCAGCGCGCAACAGGCCAACTCTGGAAACACCATATATTTT
.,TRBV7-3,TRBD1,TRBJ2-4,CASSLGPPQGDKNIQYF,TGTGCCAGCAGCTTAGGGCCGCCGCAGGGGGACAAAAACATTCAGTACTTC
.,TRBV7-8,TRBD1,TRBJ1-4,CASSLFGDRGIAGEKLFF,TGTGCCAGCAGCTTATTCGGGGACAGGGGGATCGCAGGGGAAAAACTGTTTTTT